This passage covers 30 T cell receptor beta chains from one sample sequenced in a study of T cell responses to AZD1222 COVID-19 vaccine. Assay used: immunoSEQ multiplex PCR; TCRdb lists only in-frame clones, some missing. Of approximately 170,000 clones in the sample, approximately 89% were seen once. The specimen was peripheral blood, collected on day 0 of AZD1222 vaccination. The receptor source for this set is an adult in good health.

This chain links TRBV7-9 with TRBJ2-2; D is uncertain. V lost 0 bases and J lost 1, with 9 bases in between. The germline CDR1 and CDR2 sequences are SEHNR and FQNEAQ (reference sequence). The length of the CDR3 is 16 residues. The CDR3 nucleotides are TGTGCCAGCAGCTTAGCGGGCAGAAAGAACACCGGGGAGCTGTTTTTT. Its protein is CASSLAGRKNTGELFF.

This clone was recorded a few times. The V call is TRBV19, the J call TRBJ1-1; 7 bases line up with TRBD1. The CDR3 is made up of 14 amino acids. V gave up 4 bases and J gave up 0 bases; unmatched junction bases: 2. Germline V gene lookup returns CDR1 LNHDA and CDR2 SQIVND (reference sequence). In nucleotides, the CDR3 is TGTGCCAGTAGTAATGGGACAGTGAACACTGAAGCTTTCTTT. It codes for CASSNGTVNTEAFF.

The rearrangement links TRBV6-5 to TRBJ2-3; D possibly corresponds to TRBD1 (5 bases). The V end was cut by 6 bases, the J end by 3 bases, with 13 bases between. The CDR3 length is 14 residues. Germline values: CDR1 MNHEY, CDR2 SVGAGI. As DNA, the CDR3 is TGTGCCAGCAGCCCAGGGCCCGCAACAGATACGCAGTATTTT. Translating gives CASSPGPATDTQYF.

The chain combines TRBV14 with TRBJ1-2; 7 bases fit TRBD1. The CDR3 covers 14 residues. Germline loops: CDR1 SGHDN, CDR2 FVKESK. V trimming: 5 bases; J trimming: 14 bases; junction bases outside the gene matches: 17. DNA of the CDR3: TGTGCCAGCAGCATATCCGGCAGGGGGGGAATCGTAACCTTC. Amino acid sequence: CASSISGRGGIVTF.

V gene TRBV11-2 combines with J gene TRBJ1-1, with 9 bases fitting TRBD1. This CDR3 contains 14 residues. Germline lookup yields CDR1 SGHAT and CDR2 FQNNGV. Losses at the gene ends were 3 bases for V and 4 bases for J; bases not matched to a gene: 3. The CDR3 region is CASSFTGGSTEAFF. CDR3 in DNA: TGTGCCAGCAGCTTTACAGGGGGCTCCACTGAAGCTTTCTTT.

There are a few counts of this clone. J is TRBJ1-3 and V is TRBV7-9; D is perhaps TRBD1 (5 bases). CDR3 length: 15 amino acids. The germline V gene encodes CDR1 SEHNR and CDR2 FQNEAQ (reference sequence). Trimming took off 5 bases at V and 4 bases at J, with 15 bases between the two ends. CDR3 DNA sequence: TGTGCCAGCAGCGAACCAGGGTTCACCGGAAACACCATATATTTT. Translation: CASSEPGFTGNTIYF.

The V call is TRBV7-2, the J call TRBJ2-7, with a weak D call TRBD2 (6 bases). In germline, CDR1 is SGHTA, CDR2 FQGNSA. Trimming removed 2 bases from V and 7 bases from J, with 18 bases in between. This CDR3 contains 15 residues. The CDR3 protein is CASSLRSGLNGEQYF. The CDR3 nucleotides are TGTGCCAGCAGCTTAAGGAGCGGGTTGAATGGAGAGCAGTACTTC. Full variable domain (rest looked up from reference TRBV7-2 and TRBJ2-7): GAGVSQSPSNKVTEKGKDVELRCDPISGHTALYWYRQSLGQGLEFLIYFQGNSAPDKSGLPSDRFSAERTGGSVSTLTIQRTQQEDSAVYLCASSLRSGLNGEQYFGPGTRLTVT.

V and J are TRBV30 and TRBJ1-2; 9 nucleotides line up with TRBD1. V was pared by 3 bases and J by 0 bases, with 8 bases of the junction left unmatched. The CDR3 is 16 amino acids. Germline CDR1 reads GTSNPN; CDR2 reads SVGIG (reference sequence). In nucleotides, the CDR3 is TGTGCCTGGAGGGACCCGGGGACAGGGACTAACTATGGCTACACCTTC. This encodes CAWRDPGTGTNYGYTF.

CDR3 protein: CASSLGQASYNEQFF. CDR3 in DNA: TGTGCCAGCAGCTTGGGACAGGCCTCCTACAATGAGCAGTTCTTC. V is TRBV11-3 and J is TRBJ2-1; 8 bases line up with TRBD1. This CDR3 region has 15 residues. V was pared by 3 bases and J by 0 bases, with 1 base of the junction left unmatched. CDR1 and CDR2 (germline): SGHNT, YENEEA.

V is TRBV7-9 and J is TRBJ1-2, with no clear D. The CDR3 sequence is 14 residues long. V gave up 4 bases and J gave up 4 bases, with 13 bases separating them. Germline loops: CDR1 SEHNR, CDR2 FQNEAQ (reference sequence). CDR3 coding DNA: TGTGCCAGCAGCTGGACGGGCGGATTCTATGGCTACACCTTC. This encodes CASSWTGGFYGYTF. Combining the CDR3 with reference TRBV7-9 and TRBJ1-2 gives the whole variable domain DTGVSQNPRHKITKRGQNVTFRCDPISEHNRLYWYRQTLGQGPEFLTYFQNEAQLEKSRLLSDRFSAERPKGSFSTLEIQRTEQGDSAMYLCASSWTGGFYGYTFGSGTRLTVV.

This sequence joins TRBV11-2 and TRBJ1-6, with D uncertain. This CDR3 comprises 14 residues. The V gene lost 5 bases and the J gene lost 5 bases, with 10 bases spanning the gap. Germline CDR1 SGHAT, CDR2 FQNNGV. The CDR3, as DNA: TGTGCCAGCAGCCCCCTGGGCCATAATTCACCCCTCCACTTT. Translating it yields CASSPLGHNSPLHF.

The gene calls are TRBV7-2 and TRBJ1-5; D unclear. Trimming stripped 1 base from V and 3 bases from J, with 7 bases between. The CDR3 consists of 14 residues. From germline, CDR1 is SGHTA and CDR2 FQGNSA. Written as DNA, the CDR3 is TGTGCCAGCAGCTTAGGAGGTTACAATCAGCCCCAGCATTTT. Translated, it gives CASSLGGYNQPQHF.

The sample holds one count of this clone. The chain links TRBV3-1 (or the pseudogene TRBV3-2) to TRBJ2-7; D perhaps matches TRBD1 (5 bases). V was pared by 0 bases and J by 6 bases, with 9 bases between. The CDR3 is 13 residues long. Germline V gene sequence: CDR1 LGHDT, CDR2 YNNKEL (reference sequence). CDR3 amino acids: CASSQDLRAEQYF. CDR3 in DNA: TGTGCCAGCAGCCAAGATCTCAGGGCCGAGCAGTACTTC.

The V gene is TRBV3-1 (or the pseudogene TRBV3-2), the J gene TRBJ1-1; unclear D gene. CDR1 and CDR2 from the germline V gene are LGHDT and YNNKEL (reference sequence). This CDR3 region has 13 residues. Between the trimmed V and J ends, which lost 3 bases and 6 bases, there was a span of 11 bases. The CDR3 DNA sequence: TGTGCCAGCAGCCACTCTGGGTCTCCTGAAGCTTTCTTT. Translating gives CASSHSGSPEAFF.

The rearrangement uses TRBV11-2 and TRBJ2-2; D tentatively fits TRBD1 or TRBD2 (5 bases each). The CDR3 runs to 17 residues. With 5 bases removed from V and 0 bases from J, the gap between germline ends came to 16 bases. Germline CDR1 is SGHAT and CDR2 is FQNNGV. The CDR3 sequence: CASSPPRLGANTGELFF. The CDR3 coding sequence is TGTGCCAGCAGCCCGCCCCGACTGGGGGCGAACACCGGGGAGCTGTTTTTT.

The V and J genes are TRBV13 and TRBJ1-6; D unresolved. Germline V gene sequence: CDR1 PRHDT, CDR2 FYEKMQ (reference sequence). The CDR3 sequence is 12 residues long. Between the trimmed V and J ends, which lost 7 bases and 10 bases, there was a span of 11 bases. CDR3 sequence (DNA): TGTGCCAGCACCCTAGGTAGATCACCCCTCCACTTT. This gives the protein CASTLGRSPLHF.

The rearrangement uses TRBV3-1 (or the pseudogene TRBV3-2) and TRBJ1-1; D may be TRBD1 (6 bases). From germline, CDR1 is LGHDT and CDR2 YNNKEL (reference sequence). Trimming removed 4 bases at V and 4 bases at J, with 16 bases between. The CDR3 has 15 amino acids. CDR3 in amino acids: CASSPQGLGLTEAFF. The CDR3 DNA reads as TGTGCCAGCAGCCCACAGGGACTGGGTCTCACTGAAGCTTTCTTT.

The DNA for the CDR3 is TGCGCCAGCAGCCAAGTTCCCCAGGGGCGAGCTTTCTTT. Translated, it gives CASSQVPQGRAFF. J is TRBJ1-1 and V is TRBV4-1; tentative D call: TRBD1 (6 bases). This CDR3 is 13 amino acids long. Germline lookup yields CDR1 MGHRA and CDR2 YSYEKL. V was trimmed by 1 base and J by 10 bases, leaving 13 bases between them.

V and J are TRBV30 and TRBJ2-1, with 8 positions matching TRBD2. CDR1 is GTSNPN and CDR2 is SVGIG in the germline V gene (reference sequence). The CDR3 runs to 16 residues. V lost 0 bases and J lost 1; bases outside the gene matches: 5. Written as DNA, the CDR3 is TGTGCCTGGAGTGTACGCGGGACTAGTTCCTACAATGAGCAGTTCTTC. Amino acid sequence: CAWSVRGTSSYNEQFF.

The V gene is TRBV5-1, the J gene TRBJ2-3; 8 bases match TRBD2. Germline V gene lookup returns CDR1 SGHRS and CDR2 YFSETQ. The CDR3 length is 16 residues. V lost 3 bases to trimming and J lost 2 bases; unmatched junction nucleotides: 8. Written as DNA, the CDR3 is TGCGCCAGCAGCTCTTCTAGCGGGCTACCCACAGATACGCAGTATTTT. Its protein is CASSSSSGLPTDTQYF.

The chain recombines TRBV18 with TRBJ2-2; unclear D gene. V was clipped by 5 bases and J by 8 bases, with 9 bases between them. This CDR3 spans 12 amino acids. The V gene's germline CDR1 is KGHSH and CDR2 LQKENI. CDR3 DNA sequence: TGTGCCAGCTCAATACCGGCTGGGGAGCTGTTTTTT. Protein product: CASSIPAGELFF.

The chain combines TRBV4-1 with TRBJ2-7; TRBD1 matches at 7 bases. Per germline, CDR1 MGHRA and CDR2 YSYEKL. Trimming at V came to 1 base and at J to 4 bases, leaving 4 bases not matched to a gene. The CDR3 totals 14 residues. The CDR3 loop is CASSQGTGLYEQYF. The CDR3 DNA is TGCGCCAGCAGCCAAGGGACAGGCCTTTACGAGCAGTACTTC.

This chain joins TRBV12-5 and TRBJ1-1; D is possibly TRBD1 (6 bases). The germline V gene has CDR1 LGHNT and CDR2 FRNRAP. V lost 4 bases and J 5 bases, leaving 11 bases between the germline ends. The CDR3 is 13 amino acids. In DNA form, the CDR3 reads TGTGCTAGTGGTTCGACAGGAATTACTGAAGCTTTCTTT. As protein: CASGSTGITEAFF.

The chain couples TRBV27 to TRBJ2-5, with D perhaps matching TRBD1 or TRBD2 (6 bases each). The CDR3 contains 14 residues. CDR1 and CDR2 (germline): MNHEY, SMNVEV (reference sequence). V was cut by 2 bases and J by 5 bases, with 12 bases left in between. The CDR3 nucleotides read TGTGCCAGCAGTTTAAGGAGGGGGAGCGAGACCCAGTACTTC. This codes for CASSLRRGSETQYF.

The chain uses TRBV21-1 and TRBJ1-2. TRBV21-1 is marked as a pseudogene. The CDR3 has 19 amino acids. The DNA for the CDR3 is TGTGCCAGCAGCAAATTAACTAGGCTGACTCAACAAGCTAACTATGGCTACACCTTC. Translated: CASSKLTRLTQQANYGYTF.

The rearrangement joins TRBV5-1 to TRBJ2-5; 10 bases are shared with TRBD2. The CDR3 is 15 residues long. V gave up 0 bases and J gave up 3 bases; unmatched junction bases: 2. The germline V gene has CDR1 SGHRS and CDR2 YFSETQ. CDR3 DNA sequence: TGCGCCAGCAGCTTGGTTGGACTAGCGGAAGAGACCCAGTACTTC. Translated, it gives CASSLVGLAEETQYF.

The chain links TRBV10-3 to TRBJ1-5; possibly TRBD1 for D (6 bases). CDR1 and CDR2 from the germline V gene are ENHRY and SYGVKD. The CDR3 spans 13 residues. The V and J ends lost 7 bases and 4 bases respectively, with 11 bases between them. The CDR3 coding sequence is TGTGCCATCAAAGGACAGACTAATCAGCCCCAGCATTTT. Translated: CAIKGQTNQPQHF.

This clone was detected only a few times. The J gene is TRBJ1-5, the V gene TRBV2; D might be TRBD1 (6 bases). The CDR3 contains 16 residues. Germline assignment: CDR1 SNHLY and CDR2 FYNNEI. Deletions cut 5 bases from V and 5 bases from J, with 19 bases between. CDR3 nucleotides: TGTGCCAGCAGTATAACAGGGTTAGCCGAGGATCAGCCCCAGCATTTT. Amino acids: CASSITGLAEDQPQHF.

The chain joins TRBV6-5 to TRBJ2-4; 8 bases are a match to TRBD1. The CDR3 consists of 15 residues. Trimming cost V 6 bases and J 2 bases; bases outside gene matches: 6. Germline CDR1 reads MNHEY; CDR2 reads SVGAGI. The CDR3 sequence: CASSPRTGSKNIQYF. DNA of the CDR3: TGTGCCAGCAGCCCCCGGACAGGGTCCAAAAACATTCAGTACTTC.

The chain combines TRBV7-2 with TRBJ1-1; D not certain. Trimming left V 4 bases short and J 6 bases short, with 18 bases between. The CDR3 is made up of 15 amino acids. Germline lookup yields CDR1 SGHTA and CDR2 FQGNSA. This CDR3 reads CASSSQPGPRAEAFF. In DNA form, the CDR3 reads TGTGCCAGCAGCTCGCAACCGGGTCCGCGGGCTGAAGCTTTCTTT.